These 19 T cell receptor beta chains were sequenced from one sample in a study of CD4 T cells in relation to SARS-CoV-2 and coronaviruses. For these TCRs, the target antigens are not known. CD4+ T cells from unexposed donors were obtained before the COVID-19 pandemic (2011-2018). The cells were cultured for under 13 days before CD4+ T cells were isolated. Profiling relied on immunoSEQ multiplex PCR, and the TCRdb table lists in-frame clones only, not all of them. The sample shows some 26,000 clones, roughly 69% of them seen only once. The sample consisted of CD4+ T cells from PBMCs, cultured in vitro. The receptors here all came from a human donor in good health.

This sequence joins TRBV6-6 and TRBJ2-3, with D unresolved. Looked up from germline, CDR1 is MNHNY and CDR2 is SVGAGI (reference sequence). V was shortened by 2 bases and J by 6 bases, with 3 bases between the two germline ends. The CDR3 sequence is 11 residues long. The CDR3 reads CASSYEDTQYF. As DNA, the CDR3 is TGTGCCAGCAGTTACGAGGATACGCAGTATTTT.

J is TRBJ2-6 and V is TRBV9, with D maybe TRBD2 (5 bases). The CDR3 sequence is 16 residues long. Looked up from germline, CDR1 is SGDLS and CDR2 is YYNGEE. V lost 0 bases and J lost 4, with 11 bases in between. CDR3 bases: TGTGCCAGCAGCGTAGATCCGGGGAGCGGGGCCAACGTCCTGACTTTC. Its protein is CASSVDPGSGANVLTF.

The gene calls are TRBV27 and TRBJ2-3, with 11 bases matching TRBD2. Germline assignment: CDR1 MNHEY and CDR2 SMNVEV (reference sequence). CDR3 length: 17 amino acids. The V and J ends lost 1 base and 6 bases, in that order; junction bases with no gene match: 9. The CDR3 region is CASSLWASGGRGDTQYF. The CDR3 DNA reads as TGTGCCAGCAGTTTATGGGCTAGCGGGGGGCGAGGGGATACGCAGTATTTT.

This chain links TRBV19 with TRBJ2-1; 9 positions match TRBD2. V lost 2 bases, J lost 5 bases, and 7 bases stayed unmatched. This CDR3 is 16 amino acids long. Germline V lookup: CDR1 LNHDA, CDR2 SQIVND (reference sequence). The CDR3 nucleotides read TGTGCCAGTAGTATATCTAGCGGGGCTCGGGACAATGAGCAGTTCTTC. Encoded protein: CASSISSGARDNEQFF.

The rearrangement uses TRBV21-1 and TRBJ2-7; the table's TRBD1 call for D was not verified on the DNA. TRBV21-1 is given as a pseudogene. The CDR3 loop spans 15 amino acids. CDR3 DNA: TGTGCCAGCAGCAAAGAGAATCAGAACTCCTACGAGCAGTACTTC. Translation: CASSKENQNSYEQYF.

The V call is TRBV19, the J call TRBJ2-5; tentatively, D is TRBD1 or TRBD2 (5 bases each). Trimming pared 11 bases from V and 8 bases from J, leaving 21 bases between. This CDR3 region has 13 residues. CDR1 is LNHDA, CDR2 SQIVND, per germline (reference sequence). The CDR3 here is CASRGRGVSTQYF. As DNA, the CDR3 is TGTGCCTCTAGGGGCCGAGGGGTTAGTACCCAGTACTTC.

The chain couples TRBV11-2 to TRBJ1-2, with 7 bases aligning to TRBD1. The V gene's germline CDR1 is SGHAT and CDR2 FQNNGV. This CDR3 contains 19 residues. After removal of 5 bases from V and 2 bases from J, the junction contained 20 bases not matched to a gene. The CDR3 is CASSQAGFDGTVPNYGYTF. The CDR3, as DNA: TGTGCCAGCAGCCAGGCGGGATTCGACGGGACAGTTCCAAACTATGGCTACACCTTC.

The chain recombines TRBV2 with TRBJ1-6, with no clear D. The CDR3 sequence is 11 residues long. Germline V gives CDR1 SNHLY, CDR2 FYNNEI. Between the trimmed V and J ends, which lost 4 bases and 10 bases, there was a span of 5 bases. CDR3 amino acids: CASSAESPLHF. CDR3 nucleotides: TGTGCCAGCAGTGCCGAATCACCCCTCCACTTT.

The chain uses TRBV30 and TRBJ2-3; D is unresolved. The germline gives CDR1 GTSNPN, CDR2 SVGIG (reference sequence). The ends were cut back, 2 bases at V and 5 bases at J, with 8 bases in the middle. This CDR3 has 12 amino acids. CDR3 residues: CAWSHHRDTQYF. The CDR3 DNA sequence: TGTGCCTGGAGTCACCATCGAGATACGCAGTATTTT.

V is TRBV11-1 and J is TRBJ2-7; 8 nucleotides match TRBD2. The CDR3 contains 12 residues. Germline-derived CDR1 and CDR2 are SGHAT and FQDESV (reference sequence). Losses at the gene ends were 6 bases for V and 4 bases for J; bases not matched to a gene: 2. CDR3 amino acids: CASRGLGYEQYF. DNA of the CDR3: TGTGCCAGCAGGGGACTAGGGTACGAGCAGTACTTC. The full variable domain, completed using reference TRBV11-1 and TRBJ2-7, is EAEVAQSPRYKITEKSQAVAFWCDPISGHATLYWYRQILGQGPELLVQFQDESVVDDSQLPKDRFSAERLKGVDSTLKIQPAELGDSAMYLCASRGLGYEQYFGPGTRLTVT.

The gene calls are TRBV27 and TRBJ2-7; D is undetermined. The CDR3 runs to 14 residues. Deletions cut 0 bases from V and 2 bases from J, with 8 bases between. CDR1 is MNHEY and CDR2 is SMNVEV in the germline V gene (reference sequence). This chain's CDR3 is CASSLSFTAYEQYF. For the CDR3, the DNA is TGTGCCAGCAGTTTATCTTTTACTGCCTACGAGCAGTACTTC.

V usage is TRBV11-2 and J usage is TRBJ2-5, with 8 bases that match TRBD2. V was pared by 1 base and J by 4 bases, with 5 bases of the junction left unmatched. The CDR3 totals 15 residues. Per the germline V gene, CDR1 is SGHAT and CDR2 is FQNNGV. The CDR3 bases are TGTGCCAGCAGCTTAGGCGGGGGGACCTCAGAGACCCAGTACTTC. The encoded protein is CASSLGGGTSETQYF. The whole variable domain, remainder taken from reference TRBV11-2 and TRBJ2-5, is EAGVAQSPRYKIIEKRQSVAFWCNPISGHATLYWYQQILGQGPKLLIQFQNNGVVDDSQLPKDRFSAERLKGVDSTLKIQPAKLEDSAVYLCASSLGGGTSETQYFGPGTRLLVL.

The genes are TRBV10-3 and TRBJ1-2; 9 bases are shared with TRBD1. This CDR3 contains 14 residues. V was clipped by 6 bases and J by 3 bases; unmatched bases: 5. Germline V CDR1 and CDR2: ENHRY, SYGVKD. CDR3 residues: CAIRPTGGDYGYTF. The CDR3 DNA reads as TGTGCCATCAGACCCACAGGGGGCGACTATGGCTACACCTTC.

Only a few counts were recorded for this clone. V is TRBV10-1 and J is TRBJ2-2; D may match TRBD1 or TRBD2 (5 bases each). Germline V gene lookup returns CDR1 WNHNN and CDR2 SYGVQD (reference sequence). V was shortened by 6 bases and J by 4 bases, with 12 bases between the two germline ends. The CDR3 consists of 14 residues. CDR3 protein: CASSSGTGTGELFF. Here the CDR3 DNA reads TGCGCCAGCAGCTCCGGGACGGGCACCGGGGAGCTGTTTTTT.

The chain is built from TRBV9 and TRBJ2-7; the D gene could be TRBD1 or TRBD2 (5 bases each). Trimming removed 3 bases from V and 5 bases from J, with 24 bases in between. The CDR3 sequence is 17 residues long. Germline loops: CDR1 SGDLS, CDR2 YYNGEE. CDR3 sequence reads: CASSAGDVLGAGDEQYF. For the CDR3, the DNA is TGTGCCAGCAGCGCCGGGGACGTTCTTGGCGCGGGCGACGAGCAGTACTTC.

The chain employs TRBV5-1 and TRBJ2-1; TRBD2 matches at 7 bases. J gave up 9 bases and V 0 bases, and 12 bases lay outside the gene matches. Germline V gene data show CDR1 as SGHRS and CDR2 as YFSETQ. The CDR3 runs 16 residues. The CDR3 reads CASSLELAVHHPEQFF. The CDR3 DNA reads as TGCGCCAGCAGCTTGGAGCTAGCGGTCCACCACCCTGAGCAGTTCTTC.

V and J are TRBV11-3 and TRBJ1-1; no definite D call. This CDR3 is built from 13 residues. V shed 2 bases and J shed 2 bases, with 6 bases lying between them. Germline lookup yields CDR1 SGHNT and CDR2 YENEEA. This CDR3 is CASSLTTNTEAFF. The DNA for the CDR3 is TGTGCCAGCAGCTTAACCACAAACACTGAAGCTTTCTTT.

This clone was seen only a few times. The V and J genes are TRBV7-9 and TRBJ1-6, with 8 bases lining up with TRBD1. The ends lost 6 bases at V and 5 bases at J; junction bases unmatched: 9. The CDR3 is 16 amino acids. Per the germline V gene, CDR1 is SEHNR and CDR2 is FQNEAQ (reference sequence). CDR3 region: CASRIGQGGDNSPLHF. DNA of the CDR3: TGTGCCAGCAGGATCGGACAGGGAGGTGATAATTCACCCCTCCACTTT.

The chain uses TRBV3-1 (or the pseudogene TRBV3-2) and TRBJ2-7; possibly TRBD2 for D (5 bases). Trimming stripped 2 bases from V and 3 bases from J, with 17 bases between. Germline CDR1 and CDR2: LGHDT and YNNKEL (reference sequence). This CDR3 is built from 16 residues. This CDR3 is CASSQTLEGRNYEQYF. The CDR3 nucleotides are TGTGCCAGCAGCCAAACCCTAGAGGGTCGGAACTACGAGCAGTACTTC.